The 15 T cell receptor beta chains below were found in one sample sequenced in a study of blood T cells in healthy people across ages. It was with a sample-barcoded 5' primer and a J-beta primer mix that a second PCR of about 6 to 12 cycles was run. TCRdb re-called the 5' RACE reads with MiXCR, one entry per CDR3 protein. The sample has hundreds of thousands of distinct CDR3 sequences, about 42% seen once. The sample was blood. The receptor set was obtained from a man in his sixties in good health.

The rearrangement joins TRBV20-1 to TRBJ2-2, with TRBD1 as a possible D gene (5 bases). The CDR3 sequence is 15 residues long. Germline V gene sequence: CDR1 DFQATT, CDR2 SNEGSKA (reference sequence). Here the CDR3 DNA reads TGCATGATTCCAGGGCAGGGCCCCAGCACCGGGGAGCTGTTTTTT. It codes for CMIPGQGPSTGELFF.

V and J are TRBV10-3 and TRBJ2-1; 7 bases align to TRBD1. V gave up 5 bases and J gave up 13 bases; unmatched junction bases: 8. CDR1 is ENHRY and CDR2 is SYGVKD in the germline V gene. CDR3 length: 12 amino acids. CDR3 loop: CAISTGEETQFF. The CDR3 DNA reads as TGTGCCATCAGTACAGGGGAAGAGACCCAGTTCTTC.

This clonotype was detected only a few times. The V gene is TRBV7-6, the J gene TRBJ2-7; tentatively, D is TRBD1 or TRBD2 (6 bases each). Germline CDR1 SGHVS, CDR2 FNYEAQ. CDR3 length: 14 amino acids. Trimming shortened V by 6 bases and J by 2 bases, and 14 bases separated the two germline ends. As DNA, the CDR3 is TGTGCCAGCAGTTCGGGGGCTACAACCTACGAGCAGTACTTC. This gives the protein CASSSGATTYEQYF.

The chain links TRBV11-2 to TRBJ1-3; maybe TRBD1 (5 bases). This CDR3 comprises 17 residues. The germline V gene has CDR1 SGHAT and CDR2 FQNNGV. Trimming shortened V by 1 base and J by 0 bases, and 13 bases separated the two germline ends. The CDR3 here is CASSLALQASSGNTIYF. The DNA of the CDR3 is TGTGCCAGCAGCTTAGCCCTACAGGCCAGCTCTGGAAACACCATATATTTT.

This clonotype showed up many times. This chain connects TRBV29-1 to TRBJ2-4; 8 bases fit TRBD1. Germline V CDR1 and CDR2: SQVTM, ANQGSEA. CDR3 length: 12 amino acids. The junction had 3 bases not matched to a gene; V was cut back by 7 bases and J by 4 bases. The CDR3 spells CSARGQKNIQYF. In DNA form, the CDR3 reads TGCAGCGCCAGGGGGCAGAAAAACATTCAGTACTTC.

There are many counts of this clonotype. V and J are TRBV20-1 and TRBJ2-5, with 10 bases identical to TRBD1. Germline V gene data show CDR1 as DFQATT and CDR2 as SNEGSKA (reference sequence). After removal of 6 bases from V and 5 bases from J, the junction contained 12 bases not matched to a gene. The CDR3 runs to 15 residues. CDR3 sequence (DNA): TGCAGTGCCCCAGACAGGGGGCAAGTTCGGGAGACCCAGTACTTC. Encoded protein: CSAPDRGQVRETQYF.

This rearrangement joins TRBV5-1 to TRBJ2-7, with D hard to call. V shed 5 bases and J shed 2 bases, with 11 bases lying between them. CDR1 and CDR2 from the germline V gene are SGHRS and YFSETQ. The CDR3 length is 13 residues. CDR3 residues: CASSIYGPYEQYF. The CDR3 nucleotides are TGCGCCAGCAGTATTTACGGACCCTACGAGCAGTACTTC. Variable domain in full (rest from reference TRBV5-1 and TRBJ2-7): KAGVTQTPRYLIKTRGQQVTLSCSPISGHRSVSWYQQTPGQGLQFLFEYFSETQRNKGNFPGRFSGRQFSNSRSEMNVSTLELGDSALYLCASSIYGPYEQYFGPGTRLTVT.

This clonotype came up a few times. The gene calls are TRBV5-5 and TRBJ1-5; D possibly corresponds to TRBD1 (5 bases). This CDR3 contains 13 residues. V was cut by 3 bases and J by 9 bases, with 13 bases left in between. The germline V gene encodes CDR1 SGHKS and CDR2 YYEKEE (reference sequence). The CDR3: CASSSTGARPQHF. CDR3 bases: TGTGCCAGCAGCTCTACCGGGGCTCGGCCCCAGCATTTT.

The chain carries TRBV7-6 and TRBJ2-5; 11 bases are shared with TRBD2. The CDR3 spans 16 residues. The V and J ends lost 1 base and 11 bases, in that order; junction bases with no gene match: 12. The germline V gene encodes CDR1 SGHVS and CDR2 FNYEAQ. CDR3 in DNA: TGTGCCAGCAGCTTAGGTACTAGCGGGGGATGCAATGAGCAGTACTTC. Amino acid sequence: CASSLGTSGGCNEQYF.

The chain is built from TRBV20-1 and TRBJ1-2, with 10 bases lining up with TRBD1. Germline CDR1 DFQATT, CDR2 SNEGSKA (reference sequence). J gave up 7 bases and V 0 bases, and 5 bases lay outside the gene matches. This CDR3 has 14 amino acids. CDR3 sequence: CSARDRTGGCGYTF. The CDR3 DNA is TGCAGTGCTAGAGACAGGACAGGGGGGTGTGGCTACACCTTC.

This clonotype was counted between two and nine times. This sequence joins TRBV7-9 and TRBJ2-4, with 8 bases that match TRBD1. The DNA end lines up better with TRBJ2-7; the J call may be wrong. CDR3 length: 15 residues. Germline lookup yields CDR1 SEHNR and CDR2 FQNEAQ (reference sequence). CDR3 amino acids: CASSSGQGKSYEQYF. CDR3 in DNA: TGTGCCAGCAGCTCCGGACAGGGAAAGTCCTACGAGCAGTACTTC.

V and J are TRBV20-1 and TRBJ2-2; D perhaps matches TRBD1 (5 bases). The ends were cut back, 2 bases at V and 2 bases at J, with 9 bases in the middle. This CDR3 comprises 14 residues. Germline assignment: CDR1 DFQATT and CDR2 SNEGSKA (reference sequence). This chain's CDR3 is CSARSTGNTGELFF. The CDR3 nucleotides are TGCAGTGCTAGAAGCACAGGCAACACCGGGGAGCTGTTTTTT.

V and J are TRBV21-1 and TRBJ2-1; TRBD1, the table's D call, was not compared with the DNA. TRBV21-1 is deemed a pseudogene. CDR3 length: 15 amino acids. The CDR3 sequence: CASSGTTSSYNEQFF. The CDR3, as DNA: TGTGCCAGCAGCGGGACAACGAGCTCCTACAATGAGCAGTTCTTC.

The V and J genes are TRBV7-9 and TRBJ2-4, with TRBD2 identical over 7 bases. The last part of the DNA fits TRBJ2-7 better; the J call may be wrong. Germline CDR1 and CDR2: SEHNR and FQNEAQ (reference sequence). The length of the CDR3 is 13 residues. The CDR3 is CASRPGEGGEQYF. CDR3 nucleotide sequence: TGTGCCAGCAGGCCCGGGGAGGGCGGCGAGCAGTACTTC.

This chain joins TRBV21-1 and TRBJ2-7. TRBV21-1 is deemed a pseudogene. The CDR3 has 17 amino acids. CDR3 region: CASSKDGVGSSSYEQYF. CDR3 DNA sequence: TGTGCCAGCAGCAAAGACGGAGTAGGGTCAAGCTCCTACGAGCAGTACTTC.